These T cell receptor beta chains were read from a single sample in a study of shared clonotypes between healthy human individuals. Method: immunoSEQ multiplex PCR; TCRdb's copy keeps in-frame clones and lacks some. The sample holds hundreds of thousands of clones, around 79% seen once. The sequencing input was PBMCs. The receptor source for this set is a woman aged 40 to 49 in good health. Some clones in this sample may be carry-over from other donors' samples. The CDR3 runs from the conserved cysteine through the conserved F or W. Clone sizes are given selectively: once, few, many, or a class where the clone is expanded.

>TRBJ2-7|TRBV5-6|-
CAYLPGQRMQSSYEQYF
>TRBJ2-1|TRBV10-1|-
CASSDPGTRYNEQFF
>TRBJ2-3|TRBV14|-
CASSRKRGLTDTQYF
>TRBJ1-5|TRBV7-9|-
CASSLGGLNQPQHF
>TRBJ2-7|TRBV7-2|-
CASSSEWDEQYF
>TRBJ1-2|TRBV6-6|many
CASSPSPTGHYGYTF
>TRBJ2-7|TRBV28|-
CASSLLGQGAHEQYF
>TRBJ2-7|TRBV5-1|-
CASSLNGALWEQYF
>TRBJ2-3|TRBV28|-
CASSLAGGGQDTQYF
>TRBJ1-3|TRBV5-1|-
CASSLAGFVGDYGNTIYF
>TRBJ1-5|TRBV5-1|-
CASSPGTGGNQPQHF
>TRBJ2-3|TRBV5-1|once
CASSLGGGVTDTQYF
>TRBJ1-4|TRBV7-6|-
CASSFGQGGEKLFF
>TRBJ2-1|TRBV14|-
CASSQGNLIYNEQFF
>TRBJ1-4|TRBV15|-
CATNQGEKLFF
>TRBJ1-5|TRBV7-2|once
CASSPGQNQPQHF
>TRBJ2-7|TRBV2|-
CASSATQDTTYEQYF
>TRBJ1-5|TRBV19|-
CASRPDSLFSNQPQHF
>TRBJ2-3|TRBV18|-
CASSPNRAGEDTQYF
>TRBJ2-2|TRBV15|few
CATSSLDRTNTGELFF
>TRBJ1-1|TRBV5-1|-
CASSFDRNLNTEAFF
>TRBJ2-2|TRBV19|-
CASSRGLADTGELFF
>TRBJ1-1|TRBV19|few
CASRSRGTTEAFF
>TRBJ2-3|TRBV11-2|-
CASSPSGATSSTDTQYF